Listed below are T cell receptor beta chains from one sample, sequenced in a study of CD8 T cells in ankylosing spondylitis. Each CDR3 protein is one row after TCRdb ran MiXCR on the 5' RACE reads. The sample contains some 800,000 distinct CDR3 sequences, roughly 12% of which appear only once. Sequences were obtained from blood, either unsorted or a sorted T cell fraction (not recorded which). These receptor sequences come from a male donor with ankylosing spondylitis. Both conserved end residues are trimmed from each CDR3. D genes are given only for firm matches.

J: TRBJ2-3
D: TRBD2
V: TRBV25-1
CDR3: ASSELGLAGDGDTQY

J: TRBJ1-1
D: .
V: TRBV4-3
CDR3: ASSQETGLNTEAF

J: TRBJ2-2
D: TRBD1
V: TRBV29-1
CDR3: SVGTGAGELF

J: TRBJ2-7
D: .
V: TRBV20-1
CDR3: SARDPGASAEYEQY

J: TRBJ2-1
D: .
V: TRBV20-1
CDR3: SASGGASGHYNEQF

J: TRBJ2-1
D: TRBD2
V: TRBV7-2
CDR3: ASSPLAGTDSYNEQF

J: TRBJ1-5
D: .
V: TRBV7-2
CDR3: ASSLVGSEPQH

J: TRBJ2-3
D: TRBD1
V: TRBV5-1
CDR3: ASSPRGAGGEDTQY

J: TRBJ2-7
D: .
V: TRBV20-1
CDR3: SGAPGAYEQY

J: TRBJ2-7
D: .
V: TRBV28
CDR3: ASSPPGLSPYEQY